Below, 24 T cell receptor beta chains from the same sample are listed, as sequenced in a study of cytomegalovirus exposure and HLA in healthy donors. The primer mix had 60 Vbeta and 13 Jbeta primers. Clones were sequenced by immunoSEQ multiplex PCR, and TCRdb holds only the in-frame ones, with some missing. In the table there are some 200,000 clones, 60% to 85% of which are singletons. Sequencing was performed on PBMCs. The source is a girl between 5 and 17 years old in good health and CMV-seropositive.

The chain uses TRBV19 and TRBJ2-4; TRBD1 is a possible D gene (5 bases). V was shortened by 6 bases and J by 1 base, with 28 bases between the two germline ends. Germline V lookup: CDR1 LNHDA, CDR2 SQIVND (reference sequence). The CDR3 is 20 residues long. The CDR3 protein is CASSRGRAHFDVGAKNIQYF. In DNA, the CDR3 is TGTGCCAGTAGCCGTGGCAGGGCCCATTTTGATGTTGGGGCCAAAAACATTCAGTACTTC.

J is TRBJ1-1 and V is TRBV9; 8 nucleotides agree with TRBD1. V shed 3 bases, J shed 3 bases, and the junction held 16 bases outside the gene matches. The CDR3 runs to 18 residues. Germline-derived CDR1 and CDR2 are SGDLS and YYNGEE. The CDR3, as DNA: TGTGCCAGCAGCGACCAAGGGACAGGTGTCTTAGGGGACACTGAAGCTTTCTTT. Encoded protein: CASSDQGTGVLGDTEAFF.

This chain uses TRBV9 with TRBJ2-3; 12 nucleotides match TRBD2. J was trimmed by 3 bases and V by 3 bases; bases with no gene match: 2. The CDR3 runs to 15 residues. Per the germline V gene, CDR1 is SGDLS and CDR2 is YYNGEE. CDR3 in DNA: TGTGCCAGCAGCGCCACTAGCGGGGGGACAGATACGCAGTATTTT. Its translation is CASSATSGGTDTQYF. Drawing the rest from reference TRBV9 and TRBJ2-3, the complete variable domain is DSGVTQTPKHLITATGQRVTLRCSPRSGDLSVYWYQQSLDQGLQFLIQYYNGEERAKGNILERFSAQQFPDLHSELNLSSLELGDSALYFCASSATSGGTDTQYFGPGTRLTVL.

V is TRBV4-3 and J is TRBJ1-5; 7 nucleotides align to TRBD1. Losses at the gene ends were 0 bases for V and 9 bases for J; bases not matched to a gene: 11. From germline, CDR1 is LGHNA and CDR2 YSLEER. The CDR3 is made up of 16 amino acids. CDR3 in amino acids: CASSQDRTGLTSPQHF. In DNA form, the CDR3 reads TGCGCCAGCAGCCAAGATAGGACAGGCCTCACATCGCCCCAGCATTTT.

The V gene is TRBV5-5, the J gene TRBJ2-7; D not resolved. The germline V and J ends were trimmed by 2 bases and 3 bases, with 6 bases remaining between them. CDR1 SGHKS and CDR2 YYEKEE come from the germline V gene (reference sequence). The CDR3 runs 12 residues. The chain's CDR3 is CASSFQIYEQYF. In nucleotides, the CDR3 is TGTGCCAGCAGCTTCCAGATCTACGAGCAGTACTTC.

The chain carries TRBV27 and TRBJ1-6, with a possible D match to TRBD1 (5 bases). Per germline, CDR1 MNHEY and CDR2 SMNVEV (reference sequence). Trimming took 5 bases from V and 4 from J, leaving 12 bases between them. The CDR3 is 15 residues long. CDR3 protein: CASSGGTVYNSPLHF. The CDR3 DNA is TGTGCCAGCAGTGGGGGGACGGTTTATAATTCACCCCTCCACTTT.

This chain links TRBV5-4 with TRBJ2-3, with 10 bases fitting TRBD1. Germline V gene data show CDR1 as SGHNT and CDR2 as YYREEE (reference sequence). CDR3 size: 18 residues. The V and J ends lost 0 bases and 2 bases, in that order; junction bases with no gene match: 9. CDR3 sequence: CASSLAAGQGSNTDTQYF. CDR3 DNA: TGTGCCAGCAGCTTGGCCGCGGGACAGGGGAGTAACACAGATACGCAGTATTTT.

The chain recombines TRBV27 with TRBJ2-1; 8 bases map to TRBD1. V shed 5 bases and J 10 bases; nucleotides not matched to a gene: 4. The germline CDR1 and CDR2 sequences are MNHEY and SMNVEV (reference sequence). The CDR3 runs to 12 residues. This chain's CDR3 is CASSPRDREQFF. The DNA for the CDR3 is TGTGCCAGCAGTCCACGGGACAGGGAGCAGTTCTTC.

The CDR3 loop reads CATSFKGRGFGEQYF. CDR3 nucleotides: TGTGCCACCTCCTTTAAGGGTAGAGGGTTTGGCGAGCAGTACTTC. V usage is TRBV28 and J usage is TRBJ2-7, with a weak D call TRBD2 (5 bases). Germline V CDR1 and CDR2: MDHEN, SYDVKM. Trimming removed 10 bases at V and 6 bases at J, with 25 bases between. The CDR3 is 15 residues long.

The chain has TRBV2 and TRBJ1-4; the D is unclear. The ends were cut back, 9 bases at V and 0 bases at J, with 5 bases in the middle. Germline values: CDR1 SNHLY, CDR2 FYNNEI. The CDR3 length is 12 residues. The CDR3 spells CASCTTNEKLFF. Written as DNA, the CDR3 is TGTGCCAGTTGTACAACTAATGAAAAACTGTTTTTT.

The chain has TRBV5-4 and TRBJ1-1; 9 positions match TRBD1. Germline V CDR1 and CDR2: SGHNT, YYREEE (reference sequence). The CDR3 spans 15 residues. Trimming took 4 bases from V and 3 from J; bases not matched to a gene: 7. Here the CDR3 reads CASSPVQGADTEAFF. Here the CDR3 DNA reads TGTGCCAGCAGCCCCGTACAGGGGGCGGACACTGAAGCTTTCTTT. The full variable domain, rest sourced from reference TRBV5-4 and TRBJ1-1, is ETGVTQSPTHLIKTRGQQVTLRCSSQSGHNTVSWYQQALGQGPQFIFQYYREEENGRGNFPPRFSGLQFPNYSSELNVNALELDDSALYLCASSPVQGADTEAFFGQGTRLTVV.

This clone has more than one count but fewer than ten. The genes are TRBV2 and TRBJ1-4; the D gene is possibly TRBD1 (6 bases). Trimming removed 7 bases at V and 1 base at J, with 16 bases between. CDR3 length: 16 residues. CDR1 SNHLY and CDR2 FYNNEI come from the germline V gene. The CDR3 spells CASIRGTGKTNEKLFF. The CDR3 nucleotides read TGTGCCAGCATCAGGGGAACAGGGAAAACTAATGAAAAACTGTTTTTT.

In DNA form, the CDR3 reads TGCGCCAGCAGCTTGGGGGCGGGGACCCAAGAGACCCAGTACTTC. Translating it yields CASSLGAGTQETQYF. V usage is TRBV5-1 and J usage is TRBJ2-5; D may be TRBD2 (6 bases). With 0 bases removed from V and 1 base from J, the gap between germline ends came to 10 bases. This CDR3 comprises 15 residues. CDR1 is SGHRS and CDR2 is YFSETQ in the germline V gene.

This chain uses TRBV7-2 with TRBJ2-7; D perhaps matches TRBD1 (5 bases). Per germline, CDR1 SGHTA and CDR2 FQGNSA. The CDR3 consists of 14 residues. Trimming removed 3 bases at V and 4 bases at J, with 13 bases between. CDR3 coding DNA: TGTGCCAGCAGCTTCTCTAGGGGATCATACGAGCAGTACTTC. It specifies CASSFSRGSYEQYF.

The chain combines TRBV2 with TRBJ2-7, with 8 bases identical to TRBD1. CDR1 SNHLY and CDR2 FYNNEI come from the germline V gene. This CDR3 is built from 12 residues. V gave up 8 bases and J gave up 9 bases; unmatched junction bases: 9. The CDR3 coding sequence is TGTGCCAGCTCGACAGGGGATTCGGCGCAGTACTTC. Protein sequence: CASSTGDSAQYF.

J is TRBJ1-2 and V is TRBV7-2, with 8 bases lining up with TRBD1. V dropped 1 base and J dropped 4; count of bases not matched to a gene: 5. In germline, CDR1 is SGHTA, CDR2 FQGNSA. This CDR3 spans 15 amino acids. Written as DNA, the CDR3 is TGTGCCAGCAGCTTAGAGAGACAGGGGCCCTATGGCTACACCTTC. Protein sequence: CASSLERQGPYGYTF. The whole variable domain, remainder taken from reference TRBV7-2 and TRBJ1-2, is GAGVSQSPSNKVTEKGKDVELRCDPISGHTALYWYRQSLGQGLEFLIYFQGNSAPDKSGLPSDRFSAERTGGSVSTLTIQRTQQEDSAVYLCASSLERQGPYGYTFGSGTRLTVV.

The CDR3 DNA reads TGTGCCAGCTCATCTCAGACAGGGATCTATGGCTACACCTTC. It yields the protein CASSSQTGIYGYTF. The gene calls are TRBV18 and TRBJ1-2, with 7 bases identical to TRBD1. The CDR3 has 14 amino acids. Unmatched junction bases numbered 7, after V lost 5 bases and J lost 4 bases. Looked up from germline, CDR1 is KGHSH and CDR2 is LQKENI.

As DNA, the CDR3 is TGCAGCGTTGCGCTTACAGTAGAAGAGACCCAGTACTTC. It is translated as CSVALTVEETQYF. The chain employs TRBV29-1 and TRBJ2-5; no clear D. The V and J ends lost 4 bases and 3 bases respectively, with 12 bases between them. This CDR3 comprises 13 residues. Germline loops: CDR1 SQVTM, CDR2 ANQGSEA. Drawing the rest from reference TRBV29-1 and TRBJ2-5, the complete variable domain is SAVISQKPSRDICQRGTSLTIQCQVDSQVTMMFWYRQQPGQSLTLIATANQGSEATYESGFVIDKFPISRPNLTFSTLTVSNMSPEDSSIYLCSVALTVEETQYFGPGTRLLVL.

In this sample, this clone turned up once. The V gene is TRBV15, the J gene TRBJ1-3; unclear D gene. Germline assignment: CDR1 LNHNV and CDR2 YYDKDF (reference sequence). Trimming removed 0 bases at V and 5 bases at J, with 11 bases between. The CDR3 covers 15 residues. The CDR3 DNA sequence: TGTGCCACCAGCAGAGACGCGGGTGACAGAAACACCATATATTTT. It specifies CATSRDAGDRNTIYF.

The CDR3 is CASSSGTGDYEQYF. The DNA of the CDR3 is TGTGCCAGCAGTTCCGGGACAGGGGACTACGAGCAGTACTTC. The chain links TRBV27 to TRBJ2-7, with 10 bases lining up with TRBD1. The CDR3 extends over 14 amino acids. Germline values: CDR1 MNHEY, CDR2 SMNVEV (reference sequence). The V gene end was trimmed by 4 bases and the J gene end by 3 bases; junction bases not matched to a gene: 3.

This clone is a singleton in its sample. This sequence joins TRBV27 and TRBJ2-3; 8 nucleotides agree with TRBD2. V was pared by 4 bases and J by 3 bases, with 6 bases of the junction left unmatched. CDR1 and CDR2 from the germline V gene are MNHEY and SMNVEV (reference sequence). CDR3 size: 15 residues. The CDR3 loop is CASSSGGANTDTQYF. Here the CDR3 DNA reads TGTGCCAGCAGTTCGGGGGGGGCGAATACAGATACGCAGTATTTT.

The chain combines TRBV5-4 with TRBJ2-7; a possible D gene is TRBD1 (6 bases). There are 15 residues in the CDR3. V dropped 1 base and J dropped 3 bases, with 14 bases sitting between them. Germline CDR1 SGHNT, CDR2 YYREEE (reference sequence). In DNA, the CDR3 is TGTGCCAGCAGCTTGTTACAGGGTGATTTCTACGAGCAGTACTTC. Protein sequence: CASSLLQGDFYEQYF.

In DNA form, the CDR3 reads TGTGCCAGCCTGGGACAGGGGAGCGAGCAGTACTTC. This sequence encodes CASLGQGSEQYF. The rearrangement uses TRBV19 and TRBJ2-7, with 10 bases that match TRBD1. CDR1 and CDR2 (germline): LNHDA, SQIVND (reference sequence). CDR3 length: 12 residues. The V segment lost 9 bases and the J segment 6 bases; nucleotides outside the gene matches: 5.

The genes are TRBV5-8 and TRBJ1-1; tentative D call: TRBD1 (5 bases). Germline V gene lookup returns CDR1 SGHTS and CDR2 YDEGEE. Trimming pared 0 bases from V and 4 bases from J, leaving 10 bases between. The CDR3 runs 14 residues. CDR3 bases: TGTGCCAGCAGCTTGGGTTTGGGGGGCACTGAAGCTTTCTTT. It specifies CASSLGLGGTEAFF.